The following is a T cell receptor beta chain sequence with its context. V was shortened by 3 bases and J by 0 bases, with 12 bases between the two germline ends. The CDR3 loop spans 16 amino acids. The V gene's germline CDR1 is SGHDN and CDR2 FVKESK. Cycle 7 day 1, cycle 4 day 1, and baseline were the timepoints at which blood was sampled. This sample was taken from a study of OX40 agonist ivuxolimab in advanced cancers. The repertoire was sequenced with immunoSEQ multiplex PCR; TCRdb's copy has only in-frame clones and lacks some. The sample carries 65,000 to 85,000 clones, around 87% recorded once.

V usage is TRBV14 and J usage is TRBJ2-1; D remains unclear. This TCR came from an adult with an advanced solid tumor such as melanoma, head and neck, liver or kidney cancer. The sample was CD4+ or CD8+ T cells sorted from blood, taken in a trial of the OX40 agonist ivuxolimab. CDR3 nucleotides: TGTGCCAGCAGCCACAGTAGTAGGAGCTCCTACAATGAGCAGTTCTTC. This gives the protein CASSHSSRSSYNEQFF.